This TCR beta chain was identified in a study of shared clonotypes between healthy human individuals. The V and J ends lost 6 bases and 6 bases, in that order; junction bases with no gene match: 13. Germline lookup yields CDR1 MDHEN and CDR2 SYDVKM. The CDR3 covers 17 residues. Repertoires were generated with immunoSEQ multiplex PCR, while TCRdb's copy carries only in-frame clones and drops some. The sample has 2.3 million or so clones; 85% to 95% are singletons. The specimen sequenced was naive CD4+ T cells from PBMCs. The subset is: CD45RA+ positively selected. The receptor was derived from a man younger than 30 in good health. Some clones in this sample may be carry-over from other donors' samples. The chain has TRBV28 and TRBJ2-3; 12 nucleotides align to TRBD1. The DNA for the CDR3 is TGTGCCAGCAGCCTCCTCCCGGGACAGGGGGCTCAGGATACGCAGTATTTT. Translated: CASSLLPGQGAQDTQYF.